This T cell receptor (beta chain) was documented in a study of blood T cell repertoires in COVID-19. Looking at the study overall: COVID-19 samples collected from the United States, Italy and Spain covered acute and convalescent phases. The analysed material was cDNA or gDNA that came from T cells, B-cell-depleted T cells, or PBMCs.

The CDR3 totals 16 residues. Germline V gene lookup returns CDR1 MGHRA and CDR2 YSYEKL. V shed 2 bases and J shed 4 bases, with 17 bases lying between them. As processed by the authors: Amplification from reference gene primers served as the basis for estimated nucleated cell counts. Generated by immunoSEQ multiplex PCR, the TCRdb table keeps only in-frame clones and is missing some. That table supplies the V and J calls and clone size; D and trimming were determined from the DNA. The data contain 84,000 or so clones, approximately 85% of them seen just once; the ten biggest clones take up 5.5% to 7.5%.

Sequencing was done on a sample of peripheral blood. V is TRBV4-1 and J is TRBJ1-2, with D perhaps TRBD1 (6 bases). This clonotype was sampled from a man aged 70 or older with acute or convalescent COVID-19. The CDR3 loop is CASSQLPQGFGYGYTF. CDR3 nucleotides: TGCGCCAGCAGCCAATTACCTCAGGGGTTTGGCTATGGCTACACCTTC.